These 8 T cell receptor beta chains were all obtained from the same sample, sequenced in a study of vaccination effects on CD4 cells after COVID-19. Sequencing was performed with immunoSEQ multiplex PCR; in TCRdb, only in-frame clones are kept and a portion is missing. The repertoire includes tens of thousands of clones, approximately 67% of them detected once, and around 4.4% sits in the top ten. No antigen is known for these receptors. Isolating CD4+ T cells followed less than 11 days of culture. The specimen was CD4+ T cells from PBMCs cultured without peptide, collected before COVID-19 vaccination. These receptors were obtained from a human donor who received a COVID-19 vaccine.

The chain uses TRBV6-5 and TRBJ1-2, with a weak D call TRBD1 (6 bases). The V end lost 5 bases, the J end lost 4 bases, and 14 bases lay between the germline ends. Germline CDR1 reads MNHEY; CDR2 reads SVGAGI. CDR3 length: 14 residues. CDR3 loop: CASSRQDARYGYTF. The CDR3 nucleotides are TGTGCCAGCAGTAGACAGGACGCTCGCTATGGCTACACCTTC.

The chain has TRBV12-3 or TRBV12-4 and TRBJ1-2; TRBD1 is a possible D gene (5 bases). The CDR3 is made up of 13 amino acids. Trimming cost V 5 bases and J 7 bases, with 14 bases left between them. CDR3 region: CASSPRRDGGYTF. CDR3 coding DNA: TGTGCCAGCAGTCCCCGGAGGGACGGTGGCTACACCTTC.

This chain links TRBV19 with TRBJ1-4; a possible D gene is TRBD1 (5 bases). The germline V gene encodes CDR1 LNHDA and CDR2 SQIVND (reference sequence). V was cut by 1 base and J by 5 bases, with 14 bases left in between. The CDR3 runs 16 residues. The CDR3 nucleotides are TGTGCCAGTAGTATAGTAAAAACCGGGGGGAATGAAAAACTGTTTTTT. Encoded protein: CASSIVKTGGNEKLFF.

The chain recombines TRBV6-4 with TRBJ2-2; 8 bases line up with TRBD1. The V gene's germline CDR1 is MRHNA and CDR2 SNTAGT. The CDR3 spans 16 residues. J gave up 5 bases and V 6 bases, and 11 bases lay outside the gene matches. CDR3 amino acids: CASRQLTGVRTGELFF. CDR3 bases: TGTGCCAGCAGGCAGTTGACAGGGGTTAGGACCGGGGAGCTGTTTTTT.

This clone has just one count. The DNA for the CDR3 is TGTGCCAGCAGGGGGGGACAGGCTGGCACAGATACGCAGTATTTT. It is translated as CASRGGQAGTDTQYF. The chain combines TRBV6-5 with TRBJ2-3, with 8 positions matching TRBD1. CDR3 length equals 15 residues. Trimming removed 6 bases from V and 1 base from J; junction bases left unmatched: 6. Germline V lookup: CDR1 MNHEY, CDR2 SVGAGI.

A few counts support this clone. This rearrangement joins TRBV14 to TRBJ1-2; D is unresolved. The length of the CDR3 is 13 residues. The germline CDR1 and CDR2 sequences are SGHDN and FVKESK. The V end was cut by 3 bases, the J end by 2 bases, with 7 bases between. The CDR3 DNA reads TGTGCCAGCAGCCAGTCCAGGAACTATGGCTACACCTTC. Amino acid sequence: CASSQSRNYGYTF.

Judged by abundance, this clone is medium-sized (0.01 to 0.1%). The chain has TRBV2 and TRBJ1-2, with D unresolved. Trimming cost V 1 base and J 4 bases, with 10 bases left between them. Looked up from germline, CDR1 is SNHLY and CDR2 is FYNNEI. The CDR3 has 14 residues. CDR3 nucleotides: TGTGCCAGCAGTGAAGATCCAGTCGTCTATGGCTACACCTTC. Its protein product is CASSEDPVVYGYTF.

This sequence joins TRBV6-5 and TRBJ1-2; D unresolved. The CDR3 loop spans 14 amino acids. V was clipped by 2 bases and J by 6 bases, with 13 bases between them. Germline CDR1 MNHEY, CDR2 SVGAGI. CDR3 protein: CASSYKRIPHGYTF. The DNA for the CDR3 is TGTGCCAGCAGTTACAAGCGAATTCCCCATGGCTACACCTTC.